This passage covers 6 T cell receptor beta chains from one sample sequenced in a study of blood T cell repertoires in COVID-19. TCRdb keeps only in-frame clones here, not all; method: immunoSEQ multiplex PCR. The sample has 250,000 to 350,000 clones, around four fifths seen once. Specimen: peripheral blood. Receptors were obtained from a woman between 50 and 59 years old with active or convalescent COVID-19.

The rearrangement joins TRBV28 to TRBJ2-3; 8 bases agree with TRBD2. The CDR3 sequence is 16 residues long. Germline CDR1 reads MDHEN; CDR2 reads SYDVKM. V trimming: 5 bases; J trimming: 1 base; junction bases outside the gene matches: 8. The CDR3 DNA is TGTGCCAGCAGTCCCCCTGTGCGGGGGGGCACAGATACGCAGTATTTT. Amino acid sequence: CASSPPVRGGTDTQYF.

The J gene is TRBJ2-7, the V gene TRBV27; 10 nucleotides agree with TRBD2. V lost 2 bases, J lost 2 bases, and 9 bases stayed unmatched. CDR3 length equals 17 residues. Germline V lookup: CDR1 MNHEY, CDR2 SMNVEV (reference sequence). The CDR3 nucleotides are TGTGCCAGCAGTTTAAGCCCTCTAGCGGGAGTCGCCTACGAGCAGTACTTC. Translated, it gives CASSLSPLAGVAYEQYF.

The V call is TRBV10-2, the J call TRBJ2-1; weak D call: TRBD1 (5 bases). The CDR3 is 11 residues long. The germline V gene has CDR1 WSHSY and CDR2 SAAADI. The V and J ends lost 5 bases and 9 bases respectively, with 8 bases between them. CDR3 protein: CASSQGPEQFF. The CDR3 DNA reads TGCGCCAGCAGTCAGGGCCCTGAGCAGTTCTTC.

This clone occurred a few times. The genes are TRBV11-2 and TRBJ1-2, with 10 bases matching TRBD1. The ends lost 1 base at V and 8 bases at J; junction bases unmatched: 10. This CDR3 contains 16 residues. Germline CDR1 and CDR2: SGHAT and FQNNGV. The CDR3 bases are TGTGCCAGCAGCTTAGTTTCGTCTGGGACAGGGGAAGGCTACACCTTC. As protein: CASSLVSSGTGEGYTF.

The V call is TRBV19, the J call TRBJ1-1, with D possibly TRBD1 on 6 matching bases. Germline V gene sequence: CDR1 LNHDA, CDR2 SQIVND (reference sequence). The CDR3 sequence is 14 residues long. The V end was cut by 3 bases, the J end by 0 bases, with 8 bases between. CDR3: CASSITGMNTEAFF. For the CDR3, the DNA is TGTGCCAGTAGTATTACAGGGATGAACACTGAAGCTTTCTTT.

V usage is TRBV27 and J usage is TRBJ2-3; 15 bases map to TRBD2. Trimming removed 7 bases from V and 1 base from J; junction bases left unmatched: 9. Germline lookup yields CDR1 MNHEY and CDR2 SMNVEV (reference sequence). The CDR3 length is 18 residues. The CDR3 sequence: CASILGLAGGSGTDTQYF. The CDR3 region has the DNA TGTGCCAGCATCCTGGGACTAGCGGGGGGCAGCGGCACAGATACGCAGTATTTT.